The entry that follows covers one T cell receptor (beta chain) sequence. A read error may be the cause here, since a much bigger clone is one base away. This likely comes from a read error, as the CDR3 has no conserved phenylalanine or tryptophan at its end. RNA transcripts yielded amplified TCR beta CDR3 regions. The TCR CDR3 was amplified in a first-round RT-PCR using the HTBI primer set. TCRdb re-derived calls from the multiplex PCR reads in MiXCR, one entry per CDR3 protein. The sample has around 600,000 distinct CDR3 sequences, around 15% seen once. Patients affected by ophthalmopathy presented a Clinical Activity Score of at least 3, a NOSPECS grade of at least 4, and disease duration below 3 months. CDR1 is DFQATT, CDR2 SNEGSKA, per germline (reference sequence). This CDR3 is built from 13 residues. V dropped 3 bases and J dropped 1 base, with 9 bases sitting between them. This record belongs to a study of T cells in Graves' hyperthyroidism and ophthalmopathy.

The J gene is TRBJ1-1, the V gene TRBV20-1, with D possibly TRBD1 on 5 matching bases. The receptor was isolated from a woman between 45 and 60 years old with Graves' ophthalmopathy. Material for sequencing was blood. CDR3 nucleotides: TGCAGTGCTAGTAGGGACGGGAACACTGAAGCTTTCCTT. Residues: CSASRDGNTEAFL.